Following are 18 T cell receptor beta chains from one sample sequenced in a study of blood T cell repertoires in COVID-19. The method was immunoSEQ multiplex PCR; TCRdb's version includes in-frame clones alone and lacks a portion of them. The repertoire includes 110,000 or so clones, roughly 84% of them detected once, and approximately 8.1% sits in the top ten. Sequenced input: peripheral blood. Receptors originate from a woman in her forties with acute or convalescent COVID-19.

This clone came up once. V is TRBV6-2 or TRBV6-3 and J is TRBJ2-7; D remains unclear. CDR1 is MNHEY and CDR2 is SVGEGT in the germline V gene. The CDR3 contains 16 residues. Trimming took off 0 bases at V and 1 base at J, with 13 bases between the two ends. In DNA, the CDR3 is TGTGCCAGCAGTTACTCGATGCGGCGAAATTCCTACGAGCAGTACTTC. This gives the protein CASSYSMRRNSYEQYF.

This clone was seen a handful of times. This rearrangement joins TRBV7-8 to TRBJ1-2; perhaps TRBD1 as D (6 bases). The CDR3 extends over 15 amino acids. The germline gives CDR1 SGHVS, CDR2 FQNEAQ. Trimming removed 5 bases at V and 0 bases at J, with 13 bases between. The CDR3 region is CASSVRDIANYGYTF. CDR3 in DNA: TGTGCCAGCAGCGTCCGGGACATCGCTAACTATGGCTACACCTTC.

The chain has TRBV5-5 and TRBJ2-5, with TRBD1 matching over 7 bases. Germline lookup yields CDR1 SGHKS and CDR2 YYEKEE (reference sequence). This CDR3 contains 15 residues. V lost 0 bases and J lost 1; bases outside the gene matches: 3. The CDR3 region is CASSLVGQAQETQYF. The CDR3 nucleotides are TGTGCCAGCAGCTTGGTCGGACAGGCCCAAGAGACCCAGTACTTC.

The J gene is TRBJ1-5, the V gene TRBV15; D call uncertain. Trimming stripped 1 base from V and 3 bases from J, with 7 bases between. This CDR3 spans 14 amino acids. CDR1 is LNHNV, CDR2 YYDKDF, per germline (reference sequence). CDR3 coding DNA: TGTGCCACCAGCAGAGGAGGGAACAATCAGCCCCAGCATTTT. This sequence encodes CATSRGGNNQPQHF.

This clone was observed a few times. The gene calls are TRBV2 and TRBJ2-1; no clear D. V was cut by 0 bases and J by 10 bases, with 10 bases left in between. This CDR3 comprises 13 residues. The germline V gene has CDR1 SNHLY and CDR2 FYNNEI. Here the CDR3 DNA reads TGTGCCAGCAGTGAAGCGGGCTATTCAGAGCAGTTCTTC. Amino acid sequence: CASSEAGYSEQFF.

V and J are TRBV12-5 and TRBJ1-2; D possibly corresponds to TRBD1 (6 bases). The CDR3 loop spans 14 amino acids. Germline V gene data show CDR1 as LGHNT and CDR2 as FRNRAP. V lost 2 bases, J lost 8 bases, and 15 bases lay in between. CDR3 amino acids: CASGLYRTDDGYTF. CDR3 nucleotides: TGTGCTAGTGGTTTGTACCGGACAGACGACGGCTACACCTTC. The whole variable domain, filled in from reference TRBV12-5 and TRBJ1-2, reads DARVTQTPRHKVTEMGQEVTMRCQPILGHNTVFWYRQTMMQGLELLAYFRNRAPLDDSGMPKDRFSAEMPDATLATLKIQPSEPRDSAVYFCASGLYRTDDGYTFGSGTRLTVV.

The V gene is TRBV9, the J gene TRBJ1-3; 7 bases map to TRBD1. Germline CDR1 and CDR2: SGDLS and YYNGEE. The CDR3 consists of 15 residues. J gave up 0 bases and V 3 bases, and 3 bases lay outside the gene matches. In nucleotides, the CDR3 is TGTGCCAGCAGCGCAGGACAGGCCTCTGGAAACACCATATATTTT. Residues: CASSAGQASGNTIYF.

The V call is TRBV7-8, the J call TRBJ2-7, with TRBD2 as a possible D gene (5 bases). Between the trimmed V and J ends, which lost 3 bases and 3 bases, there was a span of 15 bases. The CDR3 length is 15 residues. Germline V gene data show CDR1 as SGHVS and CDR2 as FQNEAQ. The CDR3 here is CASSFRRGPDYEQYF. The CDR3 coding sequence is TGTGCCAGCAGCTTCCGTCGAGGGCCAGACTACGAGCAGTACTTC.

The chain is built from TRBV25-1 and TRBJ2-1, with TRBD1 as a possible D gene (5 bases). Trimming removed 4 bases from V and 7 bases from J, with 11 bases in between. The CDR3 is 13 amino acids. In germline, CDR1 is MGHDK, CDR2 SYGVNS. CDR3 DNA sequence: TGTGCCAGCAGTGTAGTGGACATTAATGAGCAGTTCTTC. It yields the protein CASSVVDINEQFF. Based on the CDR3 plus reference TRBV25-1 and TRBJ2-1, the full variable domain is EADIYQTPRYLVIGTGKKITLECSQTMGHDKMYWYQQDPGMELHLIHYSYGVNSTEKGDLSSESTVSRIRTEHFPLTLESARPSHTSQYLCASSVVDINEQFFGPGTRLTVL.

This chain joins TRBV29-1 and TRBJ1-2, with TRBD1 matching 7 bases. In germline, CDR1 is SQVTM, CDR2 ANQGSEA. This CDR3 region has 14 residues. J lost 1 base, V lost 7 bases, and 9 bases had no gene match. This chain's CDR3 is CSANTRDSNYGYTF. CDR3 in DNA: TGCAGCGCCAATACCCGGGACAGTAACTATGGCTACACCTTC.

The V call is TRBV12-5, the J call TRBJ1-2, with D tentatively TRBD1 (5 bases). Germline V gives CDR1 LGHNT, CDR2 FRNRAP. CDR3 length equals 13 residues. Trimming stripped 5 bases from V and 7 bases from J, with 14 bases between. CDR3 coding DNA: TGTGCTAGTGGTCTAGGGGTTCCGGGTGGCTACACCTTC. It translates to CASGLGVPGGYTF.

The chain is built from TRBV7-9 and TRBJ1-2, with D uncertain. Germline V gene data show CDR1 as SEHNR and CDR2 as FQNEAQ (reference sequence). This CDR3 is 13 amino acids long. Between the trimmed V and J ends, which lost 3 bases and 3 bases, there was a span of 8 bases. CDR3 bases: TGTGCCAGCAGCTTTGCTACAGACTATGGCTACACCTTC. This codes for CASSFATDYGYTF. Variable domain in full (rest from reference TRBV7-9 and TRBJ1-2): DTGVSQNPRHKITKRGQNVTFRCDPISEHNRLYWYRQTLGQGPEFLTYFQNEAQLEKSRLLSDRFSAERPKGSFSTLEIQRTEQGDSAMYLCASSFATDYGYTFGSGTRLTVV.

J is TRBJ2-3 and V is TRBV28; TRBD2 agrees at 7 bases. The ends lost 3 bases at V and 1 base at J; junction bases unmatched: 1. Germline values: CDR1 MDHEN, CDR2 SYDVKM. This CDR3 contains 14 residues. In nucleotides, the CDR3 is TGTGCCAGCAGTTTCCTAGCGGGCACAGATACGCAGTATTTT. Amino acid sequence: CASSFLAGTDTQYF.

The chain joins TRBV30 to TRBJ1-4, with D possibly being TRBD1 (6 bases). Between the trimmed V and J ends, which lost 5 bases and 3 bases, there was a span of 10 bases. CDR1 and CDR2 from the germline V gene are GTSNPN and SVGIG (reference sequence). The CDR3 totals 13 residues. CDR3 nucleotides: TGTGCCTGGGCCAGACAGGCTAATGAAAAACTGTTTTTT. Translated: CAWARQANEKLFF.

The chain links TRBV10-1 to TRBJ2-1; D is perhaps TRBD1 (5 bases). CDR1 is WNHNN, CDR2 SYGVQD, per germline (reference sequence). The CDR3 is 15 residues long. Trimming shortened V by 0 bases and J by 4 bases, and 10 bases separated the two germline ends. For the CDR3, the DNA is TGCGCCAGCAGTGAGTCGAAAGGGGCTTACAATGAGCAGTTCTTC. Amino acid sequence: CASSESKGAYNEQFF.

The rearrangement joins TRBV28 to TRBJ1-1; the D gene is possibly TRBD1 (5 bases). Germline values: CDR1 MDHEN, CDR2 SYDVKM. The V end lost 6 bases, the J end lost 2 bases, and 13 bases lay between the germline ends. CDR3 size: 14 residues. The CDR3 reads CASRSLGLNTEAFF. CDR3 in DNA: TGTGCCAGCAGAAGCCTGGGGCTAAACACTGAAGCTTTCTTT.

J is TRBJ2-3 and V is TRBV7-2, with D possibly being TRBD1 (5 bases). The CDR3 length is 16 residues. Germline V gene sequence: CDR1 SGHTA, CDR2 FQGNSA. V lost 1 base and J 3 bases, leaving 14 bases between the germline ends. This CDR3 is CASSLEYWGGTDTQYF. The CDR3 DNA follows: TGTGCCAGCAGCTTAGAGTATTGGGGCGGAACAGATACGCAGTATTTT. The full variable domain, its missing parts supplied by reference TRBV7-2 and TRBJ2-3, is GAGVSQSPSNKVTEKGKDVELRCDPISGHTALYWYRQSLGQGLEFLIYFQGNSAPDKSGLPSDRFSAERTGGSVSTLTIQRTQQEDSAVYLCASSLEYWGGTDTQYFGPGTRLTVL.

This sequence joins TRBV6-5 and TRBJ2-7; 12 positions agree with TRBD1. V lost 2 bases, J lost 4 bases, and 3 bases stayed unmatched. CDR1 and CDR2 (germline): MNHEY, SVGAGI. The CDR3 is 15 residues long. The CDR3 DNA is TGTGCCAGCAGTTACCGGGACAGGGGGCGTTACGAGCAGTACTTC. It is translated as CASSYRDRGRYEQYF.